This T cell receptor beta chain comes out of a study of T-cell memory formation after mild COVID-19 (dated by TCRdb to the early 2020s). About the study as a whole: TCR sequence clusters from the two donors were largely donor specific. In a couple of donors, T-cell clones that expanded and contracted after mild COVID-19 were followed by sequencing TCRalpha and TCRbeta repertoires longitudinally. The cohort was made up of two young adult volunteers, one female and one male, who were previously healthy.

TCRdb records Illumina NovaSeq 6000 as the sequencer. cDNA libraries for TCRalpha and TCRbeta were prepared by 5'RACE using constant-segment primers, with sample barcodes and unique molecular identifiers added. RNA was extracted from every sample with Trizol reagent. Library amplification was performed in two PCR steps, and a second sample barcode and Illumina TruSeq adapters were introduced in the second step. Libraries were sequenced on an Illumina NovaSeq with 2 x 150 bp paired-end reads. The authors' pipeline ran thus. Demultiplexing of reads and collapsing into UMI-guided consensus sequences were performed with migec v1.2.7. With mixcr v2.1.11, UMI consensuses were aligned to TRA and TRB V and J templates and assembled into clonotypes. Clonotypes were classified as expanded or contracted when called significant by both edgeR and NoisET, with noise models trained on biological replicates. For edgeR calls, the cutoffs were a false discovery rate-adjusted p below 0.01 and a log2 fold-change threshold of 1. As an exploratory analysis of dynamics, max-normalized trajectories of the 1000 most abundant clonotypes were examined by PCA with hierarchical clustering. Separately sequenced CD4+ and CD8+ repertoires were used to assign the CD4 or CD8 phenotype of responding clones. Starting from the raw public reads, TCRdb applied fastp trimming at Q25, assembled clones with MiXCR and retained in-frame beta chains. Rows merge per CDR3 protein into single entries with the most common DNA and genes. The V and J calls reflect TCRdb's pipeline rather than the authors' work. For this sample the table gives around 410,000 distinct CDR3 sequences, of which around a quarter were detected only once. The ten largest make up around 13% of the sample.

The paper's findings and limits, for the study overall: Contracting CD4+ clones turned up mainly in the CM and EM memory subsets, whereas EMRA was where CD8+ clones were enriched. From day 15 to 85, contracting clones showed balanced CD4/CD8 phenotypes, whereas a second wave of clones that expanded from day 15 to 37 leaned towards CD4+. Some responding clones were detected in pre-infection memory, suggesting pre-existing cross-reactive memory T cells joined the SARS-CoV-2 response. The second-wave clones that peaked on day 37 were not confirmed to be SARS-CoV-2 specific. Only a couple of mild cases were covered by the study, and larger cohorts that include severe cases with pre-infection samples were considered necessary.

This clonotype appeared a few times. No antigen is known for it. No qualities accompany the bases; no much larger clone lies one base away. PBMCs were isolated by Ficoll-Paque density gradient centrifugation. Sequenced material: PBMCs or a T cell subset sorted from them (not recorded which). The receptor comes from an adult woman who had mild COVID-19 (a few samples of this study predate the infection). The sample titles of this study are shuffled in the database, so cell type and time point are left out; the donor was told from shared clones.

The DNA is TGTGCCAGCAGCTTAGGGTCTAGCGAGAACAATGAGCAGTTCTTC. Protein translation: CASSLGSSENNEQFF. The chain was built from TRBV7-9 and TRBJ2-1; TRBD2 is a weak D gene call, 6 bases matching. Trimming at the junction amounts to 1 base on V and 5 bases on J, and the germline ends lie 12 bases apart. From cysteine to phenylalanine, the CDR3 is 15 amino acids long. The only DNA kept is the CDR3, 45 bases in frame from the first base. In the germline V gene (reference sequence), CDR1 corresponds to SEHNR and CDR2 to FQNEAQ.